Here is one TCR beta chain with its context. The antigen remains undetermined. The record originates from a study of CD8+CD57+ T cells in acquired aplastic anemia. Study-wide context: DNA recovered from sorted CD4+ and CD8+ cells had a mean of approximately 3.2 ug.

General study results and limits: Some 27 CD8+ CDR3 sequences were shared between patients and controls. Between patients and controls, CD8+ Simpson's diversity did not vary significantly.

Genomic DNA, the template, was used for profiling of the TCR beta VDJ and CDR3. Using its own MiXCR run on the reads, TCRdb lists one record per CDR3 protein. The sample contains around 170,000 distinct CDR3 sequences, roughly 45% of which appear only once. All sequencing subjects had displayed CD8+CD57+ cell expansion on flow cytometry. Severe acquired aplastic anemia was the diagnosis recorded for all patients. The sequenced sample consisted of sorted CD4+, CD8+, or CD8+CD57+ T cells (not recorded which) from PBMCs. The origin of this receptor is a human donor with aplastic anemia.

The CDR3 DNA follows: TGCAGCGTTTTGGTTTTGGACACTGAAGCTTTCTTT. It encodes CSVLVLDTEAFF. The chain recombines TRBV29-1 with TRBJ1-1; D not certain. The CDR3 has 12 amino acids. CDR1 and CDR2 (germline): SQVTM, ANQGSEA. Trimming took 5 bases from V and 3 from J, leaving 10 bases between them.